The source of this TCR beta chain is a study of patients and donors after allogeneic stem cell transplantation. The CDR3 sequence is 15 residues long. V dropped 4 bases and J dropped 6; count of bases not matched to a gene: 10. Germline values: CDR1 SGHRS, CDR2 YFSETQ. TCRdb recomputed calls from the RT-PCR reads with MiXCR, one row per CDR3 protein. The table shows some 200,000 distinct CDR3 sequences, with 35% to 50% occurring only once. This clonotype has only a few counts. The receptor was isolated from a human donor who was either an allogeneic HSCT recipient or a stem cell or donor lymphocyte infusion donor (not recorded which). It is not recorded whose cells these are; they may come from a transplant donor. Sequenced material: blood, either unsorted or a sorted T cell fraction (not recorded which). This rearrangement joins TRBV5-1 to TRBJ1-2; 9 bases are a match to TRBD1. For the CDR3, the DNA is TGCGCCAGCAGCACACCGGGACAGGGAGAAGATGGCTACACCTTC. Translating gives CASSTPGQGEDGYTF.